This note documents a single T cell receptor beta chain sequence. A junction boundary mismatches the germline segment, possibly from a read error. TCRdb processed the RT-PCR reads anew with MiXCR; each CDR3 protein has one entry. The sample has about 680,000 distinct CDR3 sequences, 13% to 15% seen once; the top ten hold roughly 3.9%. This CDR3 is 18 amino acids long. In germline, CDR1 is KGHDR, CDR2 SFDVKD. This receptor was taken from a female donor in good health, serving as a healthy control. This chain connects TRBV24-1 to TRBJ2-6, with D possibly being TRBD1 (6 bases). Specimen: memory CD4+ T cells from blood. The CDR3 DNA reads as TGTGCCACCAGTGGAGTCGGGACACCGGTCTCTGGGGCCAACGTCCTGAATTTC. Protein product: CATSGVGTPVSGANVLNF.